Presented here are 31 T cell receptor beta chains from one specimen sequenced in a study of blood T cells in healthy people across ages. Next came a second PCR, run for about 7 to 12 cycles, which used a sample-barcoded 5' primer along with a J-beta primer mix. TCRdb fed the 5' RACE reads into MiXCR, producing one record per CDR3 protein. The sample consists of around 1,000,000 distinct CDR3 sequences, 35% to 45% of them appearing once. Sequencing was carried out using blood. The receptors derive from a young man in good health.

There are a few counts of this clonotype. This chain connects TRBV10-3 to TRBJ1-1; 7 bases are a match to TRBD1. Germline CDR1 ENHRY, CDR2 SYGVKD. The V and J ends lost 7 bases and 5 bases, in that order; junction bases with no gene match: 4. The CDR3 consists of 12 residues. CDR3 bases: TGTGCCATCACCGACAGGGCAACTGAAGCTTTCTTT. It yields the protein CAITDRATEAFF.

This clonotype was found a few times. The gene calls are TRBV14 and TRBJ2-3, with no clear D. The CDR3 contains 16 residues. Germline CDR1 reads SGHDN; CDR2 reads FVKESK. The V end lost 0 bases, the J end lost 4 bases, and 14 bases lay between the germline ends. The CDR3 loop reads CASSQDKKRRADTQYF. As DNA, the CDR3 is TGTGCCAGCAGCCAAGACAAGAAGAGACGGGCAGATACGCAGTATTTT.

J is TRBJ2-2 and V is TRBV12-3 or TRBV12-4; TRBD1 or TRBD2 may be the D gene (5 bases each). CDR3 length: 16 residues. V lost 3 bases, J lost 7 bases, and 18 bases lay in between. The CDR3 region has the DNA TGTGCCAGCAGTTTCCTAAGCCTTGGGGGTGGCGGGGAGCTGTTTTTT. This translates into CASSFLSLGGGGELFF.

This clonotype has a handful of counts. The rearrangement joins TRBV30 to TRBJ1-2, with 10 nucleotides matching TRBD1. After removal of 3 bases from V and 4 bases from J, the junction contained 8 bases not matched to a gene. Germline assignment: CDR1 GTSNPN and CDR2 SVGIG (reference sequence). This CDR3 is 15 amino acids long. The CDR3: CAWSVLGTGVYGYTF. CDR3 coding DNA: TGTGCCTGGAGCGTGCTCGGGACAGGGGTCTATGGCTACACCTTC. Full variable domain (missing parts from reference TRBV30 and TRBJ1-2): SQTIHQWPATLVQPVGSPLSLECTVEGTSNPNLYWYRQAAGRGLQLLFYSVGIGQISSEVPQNLSASRPQDRQFILSSKKLLLSDSGFYLCAWSVLGTGVYGYTFGSGTRLTVV.

Details on this clonotype: Its ends do not fully match the called genes, so a read error is possible. The V gene is TRBV7-2, the J gene TRBJ2-1; D not certain. From germline, CDR1 is SGHTA and CDR2 FQGNSA. The length of the CDR3 is 12 residues. The CDR3 loop reads CASSSPYNKQFF. The CDR3 bases are TGTGCCAGCAGCTCCCCCTACAATAAGCAGTTCTTC.

The V and J genes are TRBV7-6 and TRBJ2-5; no definite D call. V lost 5 bases, J lost 3 bases, and 22 bases lay in between. Germline V gene lookup returns CDR1 SGHVS and CDR2 FNYEAQ. CDR3 length: 17 amino acids. CDR3 amino acids: CASSPYTRSPKKETQYF. The CDR3 bases are TGTGCCAGCAGCCCTTACACTCGGAGCCCAAAAAAAGAGACCCAGTACTTC. Supplemented by reference TRBV7-6 and TRBJ2-5, the full variable domain reads GAGVSQSPRYKVTKRGQDVALRCDPISGHVSLYWYRQALGQGPEFLTYFNYEAQQDKSGLPNDRFSAERPEGSISTLTIQRTEQRDSAMYRCASSPYTRSPKKETQYFGPGTRLLVL.

The chain links TRBV20-1 to TRBJ1-5; TRBD1 aligns across 8 bases. Germline-derived CDR1 and CDR2 are DFQATT and SNEGSKA (reference sequence). This CDR3 contains 15 residues. V shed 3 bases, J shed 2 bases, and the junction held 6 bases outside the gene matches. The CDR3 reads CSARNQGAGNQPQHF. CDR3 DNA: TGCAGTGCTAGGAACCAGGGGGCCGGCAATCAGCCCCAGCATTTT.

This clonotype has only a few counts. The chain joins TRBV2 to TRBJ1-5; no firm D call. Trimming shortened V by 6 bases and J by 0 bases, and 9 bases separated the two germline ends. CDR3 size: 14 residues. Germline V gene sequence: CDR1 SNHLY, CDR2 FYNNEI. The CDR3 loop reads CASSHVNSNQPQHF. In nucleotides, the CDR3 is TGTGCCAGCAGCCATGTTAATAGCAATCAGCCCCAGCATTTT.

This clonotype was seen once. This chain uses TRBV20-1 with TRBJ2-1; D unclear. There are 15 residues in the CDR3. With 6 bases removed from V and 0 bases from J, the gap between germline ends came to 15 bases. Looked up from germline, CDR1 is DFQATT and CDR2 is SNEGSKA (reference sequence). CDR3 nucleotide sequence: TGCAGTGCCGGGCGCGAGTTTGTCTCCTACAATGAGCAGTTCTTC. Amino acid sequence: CSAGREFVSYNEQFF.

The chain joins TRBV20-1 to TRBJ2-3; TRBD2 aligns across 11 bases. In germline, CDR1 is DFQATT, CDR2 SNEGSKA (reference sequence). V lost 7 bases and J lost 5; bases outside the gene matches: 11. The CDR3 consists of 15 residues. The CDR3 DNA reads TGCAGTGTCAGAGGTAGCGGGGGGGCCGGAGATACGCAGTATTTT. Translating it yields CSVRGSGGAGDTQYF.

This clonotype was picked up many times. The V and J genes are TRBV12-5 and TRBJ2-3; 8 bases are shared with TRBD1. Trimming removed 5 bases from V and 1 base from J; junction bases left unmatched: 5. CDR3 length equals 15 residues. CDR1 is LGHNT and CDR2 is FRNRAP in the germline V gene. Here the CDR3 DNA reads TGTGCTAGTGGTATGAGGGACAGGCGCACAGATACGCAGTATTTT. Translated, it gives CASGMRDRRTDTQYF.

In its sample, this clonotype was seen a few times. The chain recombines TRBV6-5 with TRBJ1-2; D call uncertain. Germline CDR1 and CDR2: MNHEY and SVGAGI. The CDR3 loop spans 12 amino acids. Trimming removed 2 bases from V and 7 bases from J, with 8 bases in between. The CDR3 bases are TGTGCCAGCAGTTACAACATGGCTGGCTACACCTTC. Amino acids: CASSYNMAGYTF.

This clonotype was picked up many times. This chain connects TRBV5-5 to TRBJ2-1; D unresolved. V gave up 2 bases and J gave up 9 bases, with 15 bases separating them. The V gene's germline CDR1 is SGHKS and CDR2 YYEKEE (reference sequence). The CDR3 runs to 14 residues. The CDR3 region is CASSFEVLRVEQFF. The CDR3 nucleotides read TGTGCCAGCAGCTTCGAAGTGTTAAGGGTTGAGCAGTTCTTC.

This chain connects TRBV4-1 to TRBJ2-5; D is unclear. The V end lost 0 bases, the J end lost 6 bases, and 8 bases lay between the germline ends. Per the germline V gene, CDR1 is MGHRA and CDR2 is YSYEKL. This CDR3 comprises 13 residues. The CDR3 DNA follows: TGCGCCAGCAGCCAAGACCATGGAAAGACCCAGTACTTC. This codes for CASSQDHGKTQYF.

This clonotype was found a few times. The rearrangement uses TRBV10-3 and TRBJ2-3, with 9 positions matching TRBD1. Germline V gene data show CDR1 as ENHRY and CDR2 as SYGVKD. V was clipped by 4 bases and J by 3 bases; unmatched bases: 5. This CDR3 has 15 residues. The CDR3 loop reads CAISGDRGRTDTQYF. Written as DNA, the CDR3 is TGTGCCATCAGTGGCGACAGGGGGAGGACAGATACGCAGTATTTT.

The table lists this clonotype with a few counts. The chain uses TRBV12-3 or TRBV12-4 and TRBJ2-1; 7 nucleotides match TRBD2. The J segment lost 2 bases and the V segment lost 8 bases, leaving 3 bases of the junction unmatched. The CDR3 contains 13 residues. CDR3 DNA: TGTGCCAGCGGACTAGTGCCCTACAATGAGCAGTTCTTC. This sequence encodes CASGLVPYNEQFF.

This chain uses TRBV5-6 with TRBJ2-3; TRBD1 might be the D (5 bases). V was clipped by 4 bases and J by 1 base, with 10 bases between them. CDR1 is SGHDT and CDR2 is YYEEEE in the germline V gene. The CDR3 extends over 14 amino acids. CDR3 nucleotide sequence: TGTGCCAGCAGCGGGGCCCTGCGCACAGATACGCAGTATTTT. Protein: CASSGALRTDTQYF.

The CDR3 coding sequence is TGCAGTGCTAGAGCAGGGGTTGGCACAGATACGCAGTATTTT. It is translated as CSARAGVGTDTQYF. This sequence joins TRBV20-1 and TRBJ2-3, with D possibly TRBD1 on 6 matching bases. V shed 1 base and J shed 1 base, with 9 bases lying between them. Germline V gives CDR1 DFQATT, CDR2 SNEGSKA (reference sequence). The CDR3 spans 14 residues.

This clonotype occurred many times. V and J are TRBV6-6 and TRBJ1-2; TRBD1 agrees at 8 bases. Germline-derived CDR1 and CDR2 are MNHNY and SVGAGI (reference sequence). J lost 5 bases, V lost 4 bases, and 3 bases had no gene match. CDR3 length: 13 residues. The CDR3 is CASSLTGEYGYTF. Here the CDR3 DNA reads TGTGCCAGCAGTTTGACAGGGGAGTATGGCTACACCTTC.

This clonotype showed up many times. The chain combines TRBV10-3 with TRBJ2-7, with TRBD1 matching over 8 bases. Germline-derived CDR1 and CDR2 are ENHRY and SYGVKD. V shed 7 bases, J shed 7 bases, and the junction held 15 bases outside the gene matches. This CDR3 region has 15 residues. The CDR3 region has the DNA TGTGCCATCATGTCTTCCGGGACAGGATCCAATGAGCAGTACTTC. Translated: CAIMSSGTGSNEQYF.

This clonotype has a handful of counts. V and J are TRBV29-1 and TRBJ2-3, with 9 bases fitting TRBD1. The CDR3 covers 16 residues. Trimming took 4 bases from V and 2 from J; bases not matched to a gene: 10. CDR1 SQVTM and CDR2 ANQGSEA come from the germline V gene. The CDR3 DNA sequence: TGCAGCGTTGTTGGTGGACAGGGGACAAACACAGATACGCAGTATTTT. Amino acids: CSVVGGQGTNTDTQYF.

This clonotype was seen more than once but under ten times. V usage is TRBV10-3 and J usage is TRBJ1-2; D is ambiguous. The germline V gene has CDR1 ENHRY and CDR2 SYGVKD. The V end was cut by 0 bases, the J end by 7 bases, with 6 bases between. The CDR3 runs 12 residues. The CDR3 sequence is CAISESPAGYTF. CDR3 nucleotides: TGTGCCATCAGTGAGTCCCCCGCTGGCTACACCTTC.

J is TRBJ1-2 and V is TRBV10-3; 12 nucleotides match TRBD1. CDR3 length: 16 amino acids. Germline values: CDR1 ENHRY, CDR2 SYGVKD. V trimming: 3 bases; J trimming: 5 bases; junction bases outside the gene matches: 7. CDR3 residues: CAISDGGQGATYGYTF. DNA of the CDR3: TGTGCCATCAGTGATGGGGGACAGGGGGCGACTTATGGCTACACCTTC.

The V call is TRBV6-6, the J call TRBJ1-2; the D gene is possibly TRBD1 (6 bases). Trimming cost V 2 bases and J 7 bases, with 11 bases left between them. The CDR3 loop spans 13 amino acids. Germline V gene sequence: CDR1 MNHNY, CDR2 SVGAGI (reference sequence). The CDR3: CASSYRGARGYTF. The DNA for the CDR3 is TGTGCCAGCAGTTACCGGGGGGCGCGTGGCTACACCTTC.

This clonotype showed up just a few times. The chain carries TRBV7-8 and TRBJ1-4; D is ambiguous. Trimming cost V 6 bases and J 0 bases, with 14 bases left between them. This CDR3 has 16 residues. Per germline, CDR1 SGHVS and CDR2 FQNEAQ. The CDR3 protein is CASRRGPIATNEKLFF. Written as DNA, the CDR3 is TGTGCCAGCAGAAGAGGACCGATAGCAACTAATGAAAAACTGTTTTTT.

The chain couples TRBV6-5 to TRBJ2-7; 8 bases are a match to TRBD1. Germline loops: CDR1 MNHEY, CDR2 SVGAGI. The CDR3 totals 13 residues. The V gene end was trimmed by 6 bases and the J gene end by 4 bases; junction bases not matched to a gene: 5. The CDR3 region has the DNA TGTGCCAGCAGCCACAGGGGGAAATACGAGCAGTACTTC. The encoded protein is CASSHRGKYEQYF.

The rearrangement links TRBV21-1 to TRBJ2-1; TRBD1 reflects the table's D call only, with no check against the DNA. TRBV21-1 is shown as a pseudogene. This CDR3 has 17 amino acids. The CDR3 sequence is CASSKDGAQKAYNEQFF. CDR3 sequence (DNA): TGTGCCAGCAGCAAAGATGGGGCACAAAAAGCCTACAATGAGCAGTTCTTC.

The chain is built from TRBV3-1 and TRBJ1-1, with TRBD1 identical over 8 bases. The CDR3 spans 14 residues. Germline V gene data show CDR1 as LGHDT and CDR2 as YNNKEL (reference sequence). With V trimmed by 3 bases and J by 1 base, 1 base remained unmatched. The CDR3 region is CASSQTGENTEAFF. The DNA of the CDR3 is TGTGCCAGCAGCCAGACAGGGGAGAACACTGAAGCTTTCTTT.

The table lists this clonotype with a few counts. V gene TRBV28 combines with J gene TRBJ1-5; maybe TRBD1 (6 bases). The CDR3 length is 21 residues. Trimming cost V 6 bases and J 7 bases, with 37 bases left between them. Per the germline V gene, CDR1 is MDHEN and CDR2 is SYDVKM. The CDR3 reads CASRTRSSPKPGHVASQPQHF. The CDR3 nucleotides are TGTGCCAGCAGGACTCGGAGTTCCCCCAAACCGGGACACGTGGCTAGCCAGCCCCAGCATTTT.

This clonotype has a handful of counts. Because the CDR3's place on the DNA is in doubt, the DNA is left out and the CDR3 is given as listed by TCRdb. The chain recombines TRBV4-3 with TRBJ1-2; the table gives TRBD1 as D, unverified against the DNA. The CDR3 numbers 12 amino acids, ends counted. Germline CDR1 reads LGHNA; CDR2 reads YSLEER. This CDR3 reads CASSQVGSGATF.

This clonotype was detected many times. V usage is TRBV20-1 and J usage is TRBJ2-1; D is ambiguous. CDR1 and CDR2 (germline): DFQATT, SNEGSKA (reference sequence). V shed 0 bases and J shed 10 bases, with 19 bases lying between them. CDR3 length: 15 residues. CDR3 region: CSARDRQKSFREQFF. The CDR3 DNA is TGCAGTGCTAGAGATCGGCAAAAATCCTTCCGGGAGCAGTTCTTC.